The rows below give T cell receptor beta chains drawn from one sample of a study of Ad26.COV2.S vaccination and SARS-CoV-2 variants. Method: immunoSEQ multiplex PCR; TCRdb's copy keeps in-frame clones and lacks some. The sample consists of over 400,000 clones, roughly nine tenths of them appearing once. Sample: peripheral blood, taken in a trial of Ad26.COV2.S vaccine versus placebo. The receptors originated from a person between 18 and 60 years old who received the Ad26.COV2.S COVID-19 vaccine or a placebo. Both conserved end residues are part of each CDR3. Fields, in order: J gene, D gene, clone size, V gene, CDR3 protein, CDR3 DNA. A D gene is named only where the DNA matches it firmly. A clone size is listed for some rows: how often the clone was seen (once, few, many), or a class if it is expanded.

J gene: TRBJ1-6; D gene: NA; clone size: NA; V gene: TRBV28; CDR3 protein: CASSTPGRGTNSPLHF; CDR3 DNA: TGTGCCAGCAGTACCCCCGGGAGGGGCACGAATTCACCCCTCCACTTT
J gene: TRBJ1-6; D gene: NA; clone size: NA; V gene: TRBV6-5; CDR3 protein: CASRDFSRGNSPLHF; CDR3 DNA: TGTGCCAGCAGGGACTTTTCCCGAGGGAATTCACCCCTCCACTTT
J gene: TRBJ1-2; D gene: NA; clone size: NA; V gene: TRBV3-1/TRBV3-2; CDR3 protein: CASSQVSGSYGYTF; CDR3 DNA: TGTGCCAGCAGCCAAGTTTCGGGAAGCTATGGCTACACCTTC
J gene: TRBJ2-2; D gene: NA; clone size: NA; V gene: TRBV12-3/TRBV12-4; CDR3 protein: CASSFNPGELFF; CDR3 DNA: TGTGCCAGCAGTTTTAATCCCGGGGAGCTGTTTTTT
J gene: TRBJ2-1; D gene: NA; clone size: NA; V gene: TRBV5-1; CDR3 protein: CASTPPGLSYNEQFF; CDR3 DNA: TGCGCCAGCACCCCCCCAGGGCTCTCCTACAATGAGCAGTTCTTC
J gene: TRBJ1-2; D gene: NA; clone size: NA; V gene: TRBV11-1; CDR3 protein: CASSPGRWVGYTF; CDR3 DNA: TGTGCCAGCAGCCCCGGACGGTGGGTTGGCTACACCTTC
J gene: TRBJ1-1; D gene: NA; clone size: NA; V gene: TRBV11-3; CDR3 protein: CASSGFMNTEAFF; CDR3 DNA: TGTGCCAGCTCCGGGTTCATGAACACTGAAGCTTTCTTT
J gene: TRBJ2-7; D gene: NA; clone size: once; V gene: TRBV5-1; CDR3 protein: CASSRDGNYEQYF; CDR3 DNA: TGCGCCAGCAGCCGGGACGGAAACTACGAGCAGTACTTC
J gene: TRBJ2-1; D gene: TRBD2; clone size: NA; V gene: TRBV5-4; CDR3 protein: CASSLGSGTSSYNEQFF; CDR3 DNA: TGTGCCAGCAGCTTGGGATCCGGGACTAGCTCATACAATGAGCAGTTCTTC
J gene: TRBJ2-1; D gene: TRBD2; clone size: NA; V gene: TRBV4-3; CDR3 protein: CASSQVLAGPAEQFF; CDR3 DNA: TGCGCCAGCAGCCAAGTCCTAGCGGGGCCAGCGGAGCAGTTCTTC